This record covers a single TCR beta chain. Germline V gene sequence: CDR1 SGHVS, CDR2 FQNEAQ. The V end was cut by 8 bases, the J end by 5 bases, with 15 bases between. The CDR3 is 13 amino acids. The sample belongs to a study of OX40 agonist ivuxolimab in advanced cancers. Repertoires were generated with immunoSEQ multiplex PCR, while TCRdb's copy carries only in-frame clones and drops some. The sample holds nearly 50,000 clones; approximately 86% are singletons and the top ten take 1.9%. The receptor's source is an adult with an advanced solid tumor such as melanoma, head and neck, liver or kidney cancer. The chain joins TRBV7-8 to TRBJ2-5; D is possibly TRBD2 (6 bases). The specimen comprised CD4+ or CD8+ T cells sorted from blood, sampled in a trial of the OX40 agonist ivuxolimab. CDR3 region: CASLRDRGETQYF. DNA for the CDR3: TGTGCCAGCTTGCGGGACCGCGGGGAGACCCAGTACTTC. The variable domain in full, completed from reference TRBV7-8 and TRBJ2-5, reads GAGVSQSPRYKVAKRGQDVALRCDPISGHVSLFWYQQALGQGPEFLTYFQNEAQLDKSGLPSDRFFAERPEGSVSTLKIQRTQQEDSAVYLCASLRDRGETQYFGPGTRLLVL.